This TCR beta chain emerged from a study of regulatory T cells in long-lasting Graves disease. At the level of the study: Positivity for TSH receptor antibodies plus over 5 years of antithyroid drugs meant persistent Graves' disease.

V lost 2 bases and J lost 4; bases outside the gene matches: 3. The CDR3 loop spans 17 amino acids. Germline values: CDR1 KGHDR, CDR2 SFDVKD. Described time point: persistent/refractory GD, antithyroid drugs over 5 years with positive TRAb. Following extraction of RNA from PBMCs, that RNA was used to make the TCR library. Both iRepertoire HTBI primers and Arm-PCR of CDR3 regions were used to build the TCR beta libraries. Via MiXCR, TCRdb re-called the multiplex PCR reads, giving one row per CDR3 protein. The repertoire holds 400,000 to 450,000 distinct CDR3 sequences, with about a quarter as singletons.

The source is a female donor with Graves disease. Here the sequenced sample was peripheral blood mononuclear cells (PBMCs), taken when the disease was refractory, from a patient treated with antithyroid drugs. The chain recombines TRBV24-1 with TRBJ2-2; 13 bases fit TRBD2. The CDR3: CATSDSGTSGTTGELFF. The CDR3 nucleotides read TGTGCCACCAGTGATTCCGGGACTAGCGGGACCACCGGGGAGCTGTTTTTT.